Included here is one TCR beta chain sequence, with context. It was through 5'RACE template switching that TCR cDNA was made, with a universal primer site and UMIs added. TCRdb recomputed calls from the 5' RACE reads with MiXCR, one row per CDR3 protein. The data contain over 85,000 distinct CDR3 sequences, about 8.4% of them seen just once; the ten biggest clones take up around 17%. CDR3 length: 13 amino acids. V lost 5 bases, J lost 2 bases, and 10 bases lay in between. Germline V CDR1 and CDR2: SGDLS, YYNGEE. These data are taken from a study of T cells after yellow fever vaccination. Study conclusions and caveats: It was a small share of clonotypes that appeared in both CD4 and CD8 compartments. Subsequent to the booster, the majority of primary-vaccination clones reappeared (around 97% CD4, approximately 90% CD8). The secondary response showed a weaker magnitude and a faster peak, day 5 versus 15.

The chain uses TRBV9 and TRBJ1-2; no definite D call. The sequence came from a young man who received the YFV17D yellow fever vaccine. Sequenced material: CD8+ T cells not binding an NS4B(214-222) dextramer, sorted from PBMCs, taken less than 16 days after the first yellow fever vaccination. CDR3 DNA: TGTGCCAGCAGAGATACAGCAAACTATGGCTACACCTTC. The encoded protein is CASRDTANYGYTF. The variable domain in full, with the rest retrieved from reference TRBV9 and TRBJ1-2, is DSGVTQTPKHLITATGQRVTLRCSPRSGDLSVYWYQQSLDQGLQFLIQYYNGEERAKGNILERFSAQQFPDLHSELNLSSLELGDSALYFCASRDTANYGYTFGSGTRLTVV.